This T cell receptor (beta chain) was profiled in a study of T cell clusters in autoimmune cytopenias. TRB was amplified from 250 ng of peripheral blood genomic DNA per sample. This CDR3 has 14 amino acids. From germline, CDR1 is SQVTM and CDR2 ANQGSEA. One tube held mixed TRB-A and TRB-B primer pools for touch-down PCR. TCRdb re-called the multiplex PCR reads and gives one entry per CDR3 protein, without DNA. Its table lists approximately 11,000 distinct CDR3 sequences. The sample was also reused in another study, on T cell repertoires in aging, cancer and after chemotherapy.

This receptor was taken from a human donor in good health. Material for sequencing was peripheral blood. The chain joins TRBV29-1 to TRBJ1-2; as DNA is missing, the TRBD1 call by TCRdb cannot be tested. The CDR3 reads CSVGQGSTNYGYTF. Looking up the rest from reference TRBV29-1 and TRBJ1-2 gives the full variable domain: SAVISQKPSRDICQRGTSLTIQCQVDSQVTMMFWYRQQPGQSLTLIATANQGSEATYESGFVIDKFPISRPNLTFSTLTVSNMSPEDSSIYLCSVGQGSTNYGYTFGSGTRLTVV.